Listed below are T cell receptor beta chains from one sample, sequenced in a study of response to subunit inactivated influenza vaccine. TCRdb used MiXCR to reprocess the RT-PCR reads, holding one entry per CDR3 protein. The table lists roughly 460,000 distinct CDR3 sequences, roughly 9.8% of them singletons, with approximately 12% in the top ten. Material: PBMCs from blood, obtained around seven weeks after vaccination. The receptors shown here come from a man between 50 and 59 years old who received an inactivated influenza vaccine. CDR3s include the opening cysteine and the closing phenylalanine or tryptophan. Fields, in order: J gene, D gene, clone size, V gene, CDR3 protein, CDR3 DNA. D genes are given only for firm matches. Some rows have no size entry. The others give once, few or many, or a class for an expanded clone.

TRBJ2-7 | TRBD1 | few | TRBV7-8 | CASSSVRGEQYF | TGTGCCAGCAGCTCCGTCAGGGGGGAGCAGTACTTC
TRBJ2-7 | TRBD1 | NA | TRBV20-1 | CSAKAGDRGYEQYF | TGCAGTGCCAAGGCGGGGGACAGGGGGTACGAGCAGTACTTC
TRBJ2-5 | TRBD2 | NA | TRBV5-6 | CASSFLGLALETQYF | TGTGCCAGCAGCTTTCTGGGACTAGCCCTGGAGACCCAGTACTTC
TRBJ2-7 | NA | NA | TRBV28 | CASSLFGNDGSYEQYF | TGTGCCAGCAGTTTATTTGGTAATGACGGTTCCTACGAGCAGTACTTC
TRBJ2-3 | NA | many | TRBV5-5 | CASSLVGSSSADTQYF | TGTGCCAGCAGCTTGGTCGGCAGTTCAAGCGCAGATACGCAGTATTTT
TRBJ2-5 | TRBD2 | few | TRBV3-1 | CASSLRGGERETQYF | TGTGCCAGCAGCCTTCGGGGGGGAGAGCGGGAGACCCAGTACTTC
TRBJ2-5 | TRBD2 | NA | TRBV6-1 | CASSGFRIAGYETQYF | TGTGCCAGCAGTGGGTTCAGGATAGCGGGTTACGAGACCCAGTACTTC
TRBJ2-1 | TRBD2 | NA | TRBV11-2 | CASSLTGAGTSHNEQFF | TGTGCCAGCAGCTTGACGGGAGCGGGGACGAGCCACAATGAGCAGTTCTTC
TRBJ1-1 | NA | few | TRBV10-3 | CAIRRTVNTEAFF | TGTGCCATCAGGAGGACGGTGAACACTGAAGCTTTCTTT
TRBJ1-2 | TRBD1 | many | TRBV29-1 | CSVGQGARGYTF | TGCAGCGTTGGACAGGGGGCCCGTGGCTACACCTTC
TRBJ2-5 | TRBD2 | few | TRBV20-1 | CSAIRLAGPETQYF | TGCAGTGCCATACGGCTAGCGGGTCCAGAGACCCAGTACTTC
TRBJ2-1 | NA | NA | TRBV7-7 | CASSTHLTSYNEQFF | TGTGCCAGCAGCACACACCTAACTAGTTACAATGAGCAGTTCTTC
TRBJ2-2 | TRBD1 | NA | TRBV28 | CASSPLGQTGAGELFF | TGTGCCAGCAGTCCTTTGGGACAGACCGGGGCCGGGGAGCTGTTTTTT
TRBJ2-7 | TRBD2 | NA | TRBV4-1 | CASSQVEAGGYEQYF | TGCGCCAGCAGCCAAGTTGAGGCGGGGGGGTACGAGCAGTACTTC
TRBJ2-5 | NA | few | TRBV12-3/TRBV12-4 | CASSPGLLAPVQKTQYF | TGTGCCAGCAGCCCGGGCTTACTAGCCCCAGTCCAAAAGACCCAGTACTTC
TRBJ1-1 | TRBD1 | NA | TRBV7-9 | CASSSTQGAMNTEAFF | TGTGCCAGCAGCTCCACACAGGGGGCCATGAACACTGAAGCTTTCTTT
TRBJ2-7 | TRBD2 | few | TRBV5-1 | CASSDPGLAGSEQYF | TGCGCCAGCAGCGACCCGGGACTAGCGGGTTCAGAGCAGTACTTC
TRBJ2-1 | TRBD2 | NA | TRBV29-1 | CSVELLTSGQGVSYNEQFF | TGCAGCGTTGAATTATTGACTAGCGGGCAAGGGGTCTCCTACAATGAGCAGTTCTTC